This T cell receptor beta chain was recorded in a study of technical replicates of blood from a handful of donors. Method: immunoSEQ multiplex PCR; TCRdb's copy keeps in-frame clones and lacks some. There are some 60,000 clones in the sample; approximately 87% occur only once, and less than 5.5% lies in the top ten. Germline V gene lookup returns CDR1 MNHEY and CDR2 SVGAGI. After removal of 6 bases from V and 4 bases from J, the junction contained 8 bases not matched to a gene. This CDR3 is built from 15 residues. The TCR sequence derives from a human donor in good health. Some clones in this sample may be carry-over from other donors' samples. The specimen was PBMCs. The chain is built from TRBV6-5 and TRBJ2-3, with 9 bases lining up with TRBD1. CDR3 in DNA: TGTGCCAGCAGGCAGGGACAGGGCCCCGCAGATACGCAGTATTTT. Translating it yields CASRQGQGPADTQYF.